This TCR beta chain was sequenced during a study of shared clonotypes between healthy human individuals. General study findings and limits: Among donors, the sharing of clonotypes was expected to be influenced by sequencing depth.

Method: immunoSEQ multiplex PCR; TCRdb's copy keeps in-frame clones and lacks some. The data hold 950,000 to 1,200,000 clones, with approximately 75% observed a single time. This clone was counted a few times. Its antigen is undetermined. J lost 5 bases, V lost 6 bases, and 7 bases had no gene match. CDR1 and CDR2 from the germline V gene are SGHTA and FQGNSA. The CDR3 extends over 14 amino acids. The rearrangement links TRBV7-2 to TRBJ2-5; TRBD1 agrees at 9 bases. The sequence derives from a man younger than 30 in good health. Some clones in this sample may be carry-over from other donors' samples. Specimen: memory CD4+ T cells from PBMCs. Subset meaning: CD45RA-negative fraction. Written as DNA, the CDR3 is TGTGCCAGCAGTTATAACAGGGGGCGGGAGACCCAGTACTTC. Translated, it gives CASSYNRGRETQYF. Full variable domain (remainder filled in from reference TRBV7-2 and TRBJ2-5): GAGVSQSPSNKVTEKGKDVELRCDPISGHTALYWYRQSLGQGLEFLIYFQGNSAPDKSGLPSDRFSAERTGGSVSTLTIQRTQQEDSAVYLCASSYNRGRETQYFGPGTRLLVL.